This TCR beta chain was sequenced for a study of blood T cell repertoires in COVID-19. V gave up 11 bases and J gave up 5 bases; unmatched junction bases: 12. Germline CDR1 and CDR2: SGHAT and FQNNGV. The CDR3 is made up of 15 amino acids. This clone has only one observation. Using immunoSEQ multiplex PCR, the repertoire was profiled, and TCRdb retains in-frame clones only, with some absent. The sample has roughly 95,000 clones, approximately 82% seen once; the top ten hold roughly 4%. J is TRBJ2-2 and V is TRBV11-2; 9 positions match TRBD2. The sequenced sample consisted of peripheral blood. The clonotype was recovered from a man aged 60 to 69 with acute or convalescent COVID-19. The CDR3 protein is CASPGAGGWTGELFF. The CDR3 DNA reads TGTGCCTCCCCTGGAGCGGGAGGATGGACCGGGGAGCTGTTTTTT.